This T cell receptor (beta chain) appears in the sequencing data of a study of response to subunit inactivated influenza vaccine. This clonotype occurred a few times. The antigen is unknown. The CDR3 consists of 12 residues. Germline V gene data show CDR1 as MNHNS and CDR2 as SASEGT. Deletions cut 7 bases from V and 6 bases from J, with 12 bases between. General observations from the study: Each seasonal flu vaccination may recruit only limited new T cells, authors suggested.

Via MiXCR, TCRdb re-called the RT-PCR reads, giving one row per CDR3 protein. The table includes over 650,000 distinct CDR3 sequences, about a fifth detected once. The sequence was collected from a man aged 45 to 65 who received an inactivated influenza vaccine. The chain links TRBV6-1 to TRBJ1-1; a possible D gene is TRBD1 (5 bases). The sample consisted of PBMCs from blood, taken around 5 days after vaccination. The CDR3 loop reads CASTGHSAEAFF. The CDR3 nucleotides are TGTGCCAGCACCGGACATTCTGCTGAAGCTTTCTTT.